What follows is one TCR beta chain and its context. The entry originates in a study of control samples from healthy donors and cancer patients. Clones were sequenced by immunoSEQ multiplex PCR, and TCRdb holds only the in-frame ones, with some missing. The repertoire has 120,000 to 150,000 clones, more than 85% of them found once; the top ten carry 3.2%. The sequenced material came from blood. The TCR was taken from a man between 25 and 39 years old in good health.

The DNA of the CDR3 is TGTGCCAGCAGCGTAGCCCGGGACACCGGTTCCCATGGCTACACCTTC. Its translation is CASSVARDTGSHGYTF. The chain links TRBV9 to TRBJ1-2; the D gene is possibly TRBD1 (6 bases). In germline, CDR1 is SGDLS, CDR2 YYNGEE. The CDR3 sequence is 16 residues long. V lost 0 bases and J 6 bases, leaving 18 bases between the germline ends.